Below, 12 T cell receptor beta chains from the same sample are listed, as sequenced in a study of cytomegalovirus exposure and HLA in healthy donors. The PCR contained 60 Vbeta and 13 Jbeta primers. Assay: immunoSEQ multiplex PCR; the TCRdb copy retains only in-frame clones and omits some. This table holds more than 150,000 clones, roughly 81% found once. The sample consisted of PBMCs. These receptors came from a woman between 18 and 29 years old in good health and CMV-seronegative.

This chain links TRBV4-3 with TRBJ2-1; D not resolved. Germline CDR1 reads LGHNA; CDR2 reads YSLEER. Trimming removed 1 base from V and 0 bases from J, with 7 bases in between. The CDR3 contains 15 residues. CDR3 nucleotides: TGCGCCAGCAGCCAAGGAGGCTCCTCCTACAATGAGCAGTTCTTC. Residues: CASSQGGSSYNEQFF.

A single count supports this clone. The CDR3 DNA follows: TGTGCCAGCTCACCACGCGGCAGGGGACAGAGTAGCAATCAGCCCCAGCATTTT. Amino acids: CASSPRGRGQSSNQPQHF. V is TRBV18 and J is TRBJ1-5, with 7 bases fitting TRBD1. J gave up 0 bases and V 1 base, and 9 bases lay outside the gene matches. Germline V lookup: CDR1 KGHSH, CDR2 LQKENI. This CDR3 contains 18 residues.

The V call is TRBV14, the J call TRBJ2-7, with D unresolved. Germline V gives CDR1 SGHDN, CDR2 FVKESK. CDR3 size: 17 residues. Trimming removed 0 bases from V and 2 bases from J, with 17 bases in between. CDR3 nucleotide sequence: TGTGCCAGCAGCCAAGAAAGGCGGCTAGGCAGAGCCTACGAGCAGTACTTC. Translated, it gives CASSQERRLGRAYEQYF.

The rearrangement joins TRBV5-1 to TRBJ2-7, with a possible D match to TRBD1 (6 bases). The germline gives CDR1 SGHRS, CDR2 YFSETQ. V was shortened by 3 bases and J by 1 base, with 23 bases between the two germline ends. This CDR3 is built from 18 residues. The CDR3 region is CASSWGTTGLTRSYEQYF. DNA of the CDR3: TGCGCCAGCAGCTGGGGAACTACAGGGCTAACCCGGTCCTACGAGCAGTACTTC.

The chain combines TRBV9 with TRBJ1-5; 8 bases are a match to TRBD1. The CDR3 runs 15 residues. Unmatched junction bases numbered 3, after V lost 0 bases and J lost 4 bases. From germline, CDR1 is SGDLS and CDR2 YYNGEE. The CDR3 here is CASSVGGTGNQPQHF. The CDR3 nucleotides read TGTGCCAGCAGCGTAGGAGGGACAGGTAATCAGCCCCAGCATTTT. Variable domain in full (rest from reference TRBV9 and TRBJ1-5): DSGVTQTPKHLITATGQRVTLRCSPRSGDLSVYWYQQSLDQGLQFLIQYYNGEERAKGNILERFSAQQFPDLHSELNLSSLELGDSALYFCASSVGGTGNQPQHFGDGTRLSIL.

V and J are TRBV6-1 and TRBJ2-1; 7 bases map to TRBD1. V dropped 6 bases and J dropped 2; count of bases not matched to a gene: 7. The CDR3 is 15 residues long. Germline CDR1 reads MNHNS; CDR2 reads SASEGT. As DNA, the CDR3 is TGTGCCAGCAGACCTACAGGGGACCCCTACAATGAGCAGTTCTTC. This gives the protein CASRPTGDPYNEQFF.

The chain combines TRBV28 with TRBJ1-2; D may be TRBD1 (6 bases). The CDR3 is 16 residues long. With 5 bases removed from V and 2 bases from J, the gap between germline ends came to 18 bases. Germline V gene sequence: CDR1 MDHEN, CDR2 SYDVKM. This CDR3 reads CASSTRWGPRNYGYTF. CDR3 DNA: TGTGCCAGCAGTACGCGTTGGGGGCCCAGGAACTATGGCTACACCTTC.

Comment on this clone: Different DNA sequences within this sample yield the same CDR3. The chain recombines TRBV19 with TRBJ1-1, with 7 nucleotides matching TRBD1. The V gene's germline CDR1 is LNHDA and CDR2 SQIVND (reference sequence). The junction had 12 bases not matched to a gene; V was cut back by 9 bases and J by 5 bases. This CDR3 spans 14 amino acids. CDR3 loop: CASSPRQGWTEAFF. CDR3 in DNA: TGTGCCAGCAGTCCCCGACAGGGTTGGACTGAAGCTTTCTTT.

J is TRBJ2-1 and V is TRBV2; D unclear. The CDR3 spans 13 residues. Germline lookup yields CDR1 SNHLY and CDR2 FYNNEI. Trimming pared 8 bases from V and 6 bases from J, leaving 14 bases between. The CDR3, as DNA: TGTGCCAGCGGAGTCGACCCGGGCAATGAGCAGTTCTTC. Translating it yields CASGVDPGNEQFF.

The chain recombines TRBV30 with TRBJ2-4; TRBD1 might be the D (5 bases). Between the trimmed V and J ends, which lost 5 bases and 0 bases, there was a span of 11 bases. The CDR3 runs to 14 residues. CDR1 and CDR2 (germline): GTSNPN, SVGIG (reference sequence). The CDR3 DNA follows: TGTGCCTGGGGGGCAGTTCTAGCCAAAAACATTCAGTACTTC. It codes for CAWGAVLAKNIQYF.

The rearrangement uses TRBV13 and TRBJ2-7; 10 positions match TRBD1. The V and J ends lost 4 bases and 6 bases, in that order; junction bases with no gene match: 18. The CDR3 runs 18 residues. Germline V lookup: CDR1 PRHDT, CDR2 FYEKMQ (reference sequence). The CDR3 loop is CASSYEDPGDRGLGEQYF. The CDR3 DNA reads TGTGCCAGCAGCTACGAAGATCCGGGGGACAGGGGTCTGGGCGAGCAGTACTTC.

This clone is a singleton in its sample. The chain couples TRBV9 to TRBJ1-1, with 11 bases aligning to TRBD1. The CDR3 spans 15 residues. The J segment lost 5 bases and the V segment lost 3 bases, leaving 6 bases of the junction unmatched. Germline V gene sequence: CDR1 SGDLS, CDR2 YYNGEE. The CDR3 bases are TGTGCCAGCAGCGCTGGGACAGGGGGACGTACTGAAGCTTTCTTT. Encoded protein: CASSAGTGGRTEAFF.